This record looks at one TCR beta chain sequence and its context. The antigen is not known. This record comes from a study of T cell repertoires in cytomegalovirus infection. Overall study context: Public signatures in TCR beta pointed to CMV infection and matching HLA type.

Study-level findings and limits: In two of eight donors, the top clonotype was HLA-C-restricted CMV-specific.

Unmatched junction bases numbered 8, after V lost 6 bases and J lost 6 bases. CDR1 and CDR2 (germline): DFQATT, SNEGSKA (reference sequence). The CDR3 is 14 amino acids. Each CDR3 protein is one row after TCRdb ran MiXCR on the reads. The table shows some 400,000 distinct CDR3 sequences, with about a sixth occurring only once. The receptor comes from a human donor in good health (CMV status not recorded). Some clones in this sample may be carry-over from other donors' samples. V is TRBV20-1 and J is TRBJ2-1; TRBD2 agrees at 10 bases. Sample: PBMCs. The CDR3 protein is CSAPAASGSNEQFF. The CDR3 DNA sequence: TGCAGTGCCCCGGCAGCTAGCGGGAGCAATGAGCAGTTCTTC.